Below, 25 T cell receptor beta chains from the same sample are listed, as sequenced in a study of shared clonotypes between healthy human individuals. TCRdb's copy holds only in-frame clones and misses some; the assay was immunoSEQ multiplex PCR. The sample comprises some 1.5 million clones, more than 95% of which are singletons, and roughly 1.2% rests with the top ten. The specimen sequenced was naive CD4+ T cells sorted from blood. Subset described: CD45RA+ positively selected. All receptors come from a man aged 25 to 40 in good health.

The V gene is TRBV5-5, the J gene TRBJ2-6; no definite D call. The CDR3 covers 14 residues. Per germline, CDR1 SGHKS and CDR2 YYEKEE (reference sequence). V gave up 1 base and J gave up 2 bases, with 4 bases separating them. The CDR3 sequence: CASSLSAGANVLTF. The CDR3 DNA reads TGTGCCAGCAGCTTGTCTGCTGGGGCCAACGTCCTGACTTTC.

The chain carries TRBV5-1 and TRBJ2-3; 11 bases line up with TRBD2. V gave up 0 bases and J gave up 4 bases; unmatched junction bases: 4. Per germline, CDR1 SGHRS and CDR2 YFSETQ. There are 16 residues in the CDR3. CDR3 sequence reads: CASSLELAGDADTQYF. The CDR3, as DNA: TGCGCCAGCAGCTTGGAACTAGCGGGAGATGCAGATACGCAGTATTTT. Using reference TRBV5-1 and TRBJ2-3 for the parts outside the CDR3, the full variable domain is KAGVTQTPRYLIKTRGQQVTLSCSPISGHRSVSWYQQTPGQGLQFLFEYFSETQRNKGNFPGRFSGRQFSNSRSEMNVSTLELGDSALYLCASSLELAGDADTQYFGPGTRLTVL.

The V and J genes are TRBV7-2 and TRBJ2-1; 15 nucleotides align to TRBD2. The CDR3 has 15 residues. Per germline, CDR1 SGHTA and CDR2 FQGNSA. Losses at the gene ends were 3 bases for V and 9 bases for J; bases not matched to a gene: 3. This chain's CDR3 is CASSLGLAGGTEQFF. For the CDR3, the DNA is TGTGCCAGCAGCTTGGGACTAGCGGGAGGCACTGAGCAGTTCTTC.

This chain joins TRBV9 and TRBJ2-7; TRBD1 matches 9 bases. Germline V gene lookup returns CDR1 SGDLS and CDR2 YYNGEE. This CDR3 is 14 amino acids long. V was pared by 0 bases and J by 3 bases, with 1 base of the junction left unmatched. The CDR3 DNA reads as TGTGCCAGCAGCGTAGGGACAGGGGACTACGAGCAGTACTTC. Translation: CASSVGTGDYEQYF.

To note about this clone: The junction departs from the called germline gene at one end, perhaps through a read error. This chain connects TRBV5-4 to TRBJ2-5; D assignment may be TRBD1 or TRBD2 (5 bases each). CDR1 is SGHNT and CDR2 is YYREEE in the germline V gene (reference sequence). This CDR3 is built from 14 residues. In nucleotides, the CDR3 is TGTGCCAGCAGCCCCCCCGGGACCCAAGTGACCCAGTACTTC. Translation: CASSPPGTQVTQYF. The whole variable domain, remainder taken from reference TRBV5-4 and TRBJ2-5, is ETGVTQSPTHLIKTRGQQVTLRCSSQSGHNTVSWYQQALGQGPQFIFQYYREEENGRGNFPPRFSGLQFPNYSSELNVNALELDDSALYLCASSPPGTQVTQYFGPGTRLLVL.

Concerning this clone itself: Other DNA sequences of this sample code for an identical CDR3. The chain couples TRBV7-9 to TRBJ2-5; D gene unclear. Germline CDR1 SEHNR, CDR2 FQNEAQ (reference sequence). Trimming cost V 0 bases and J 5 bases, with 7 bases left between them. The CDR3 runs to 13 residues. The CDR3 reads CASSLAGRETQYF. The CDR3, as DNA: TGTGCCAGCAGCTTAGCGGGTCGCGAGACCCAGTACTTC.

The chain employs TRBV5-1 and TRBJ2-1, with TRBD2 matching over 13 bases. Germline CDR1 SGHRS, CDR2 YFSETQ. Trimming took 4 bases from V and 4 from J; bases not matched to a gene: 5. The CDR3 consists of 16 residues. The CDR3 loop is CASSTGTSGIYNEQFF. CDR3 in DNA: TGCGCCAGCAGCACAGGGACTAGCGGGATTTACAATGAGCAGTTCTTC.

Only one count was recorded for this clone. J is TRBJ1-5 and V is TRBV7-2; D remains ambiguous. V was pared by 5 bases and J by 4 bases, with 9 bases between. This CDR3 region has 13 residues. Germline lookup yields CDR1 SGHTA and CDR2 FQGNSA. CDR3 region: CASSPRLNQPQHF. The CDR3 DNA is TGTGCCAGCAGCCCCAGGTTGAATCAGCCCCAGCATTTT.

The chain joins TRBV14 to TRBJ1-2; D not certain. The CDR3 is made up of 14 amino acids. Germline V gene data show CDR1 as SGHDN and CDR2 as FVKESK. Trimming took off 0 bases at V and 8 bases at J, with 13 bases between the two ends. The CDR3 here is CASSQDWVRGGYTF. In nucleotides, the CDR3 is TGTGCCAGCAGCCAAGATTGGGTCAGAGGGGGCTACACCTTC.

This clone occurred once. Other nucleotide sequences from this sample produce the same CDR3. The chain joins TRBV18 to TRBJ2-5; 7 positions agree with TRBD2. V shed 0 bases and J 2 bases; nucleotides not matched to a gene: 0. The germline CDR1 and CDR2 sequences are KGHSH and LQKENI. The CDR3 totals 14 residues. CDR3 sequence reads: CASSPPRGQETQYF. The CDR3 DNA reads as TGTGCCAGCTCACCACCGCGGGGGCAAGAGACCCAGTACTTC.

The chain employs TRBV11-1 and TRBJ2-2; D might be TRBD1 (6 bases). Germline V lookup: CDR1 SGHAT, CDR2 FQDESV (reference sequence). Trimming took 4 bases from V and 2 from J, leaving 23 bases between them. This CDR3 has 19 amino acids. The CDR3 DNA reads TGTGCCAGCAGCTCAGGGGACACAATCATCGGGATCAACACCGGGGAGCTGTTTTTT. As protein: CASSSGDTIIGINTGELFF.

The chain carries TRBV29-1 and TRBJ1-2; D unresolved. V was shortened by 5 bases and J by 1 base, with 5 bases between the two germline ends. The CDR3 spans 11 residues. From germline, CDR1 is SQVTM and CDR2 ANQGSEA. The CDR3 DNA reads as TGCAGCGTTCCGGGTAACTATGGCTACACCTTC. Protein product: CSVPGNYGYTF.

The chain recombines TRBV11-3 with TRBJ2-2; 8 nucleotides line up with TRBD1. The CDR3 is made up of 16 amino acids. Trimming cost V 4 bases and J 5 bases; bases outside gene matches: 9. The germline V gene encodes CDR1 SGHNT and CDR2 YENEEA. The DNA for the CDR3 is TGTGCCAGCAGCTCGAGACAGGGGAAACGAACCGGGGAGCTGTTTTTT. As protein: CASSSRQGKRTGELFF. Filled out from reference TRBV11-3 and TRBJ2-2, the complete variable domain reads EAGVVQSPRYKIIEKKQPVAFWCNPISGHNTLYWYLQNLGQGPELLIRYENEEAVDDSQLPKDRFSAERLKGVDSTLKIQPAELGDSAVYLCASSSRQGKRTGELFFGEGSRLTVL.

This chain links TRBV7-2 with TRBJ2-1; 8 bases align to TRBD2. The V gene end was trimmed by 3 bases and the J gene end by 11 bases; junction bases not matched to a gene: 15. CDR1 is SGHTA and CDR2 is FQGNSA in the germline V gene. The length of the CDR3 is 16 residues. The CDR3 region is CASSLGVTRTSRQQFF. Here the CDR3 DNA reads TGTGCCAGCAGCTTGGGGGTAACGAGGACTAGCCGGCAGCAGTTCTTC.

This clone occurred once. The genes are TRBV7-7 and TRBJ2-1, with a tentative D call TRBD1 (6 bases). Deletions cut 1 base from V and 0 bases from J, with 10 bases between. The CDR3 runs to 16 residues. The germline V gene has CDR1 SSHAT and CDR2 FNYEAQ (reference sequence). The CDR3 sequence is CASSLGLGGSYNEQFF. CDR3 nucleotide sequence: TGTGCCAGCAGCTTAGGGTTAGGGGGCTCCTACAATGAGCAGTTCTTC.

This chain joins TRBV5-1 and TRBJ2-2; D is unclear. Germline CDR1 and CDR2: SGHRS and YFSETQ. The CDR3 has 14 residues. The V end lost 7 bases, the J end lost 3 bases, and 13 bases lay between the germline ends. The CDR3 nucleotides read TGCGCCAGCGGCCGTTCGTCGGACACCGGGGAGCTGTTTTTT. Translating gives CASGRSSDTGELFF.

The genes are TRBV27 and TRBJ1-1; 7 nucleotides match TRBD1. The trim removed 6 bases at V and 0 bases at J, leaving 7 bases unmatched. CDR1 is MNHEY, CDR2 SMNVEV, per germline (reference sequence). The CDR3 contains 15 residues. CDR3: CASRDTDRMNTEAFF. For the CDR3, the DNA is TGTGCCAGCAGAGATACGGACAGGATGAACACTGAAGCTTTCTTT.

This chain links TRBV6-6 with TRBJ1-5; D might be TRBD1 (5 bases). In germline, CDR1 is MNHNY, CDR2 SVGAGI (reference sequence). The V gene lost 4 bases and the J gene lost 6 bases, with 13 bases spanning the gap. The CDR3 is 14 amino acids. The CDR3 DNA reads as TGTGCCAGCAGTTTTTGGGGGAATCCTCAGCCCCAGCATTTT. Translated, it gives CASSFWGNPQPQHF.

The chain carries TRBV5-4 and TRBJ2-7, with 8 bases that match TRBD2. This CDR3 has 14 amino acids. CDR1 and CDR2 (germline): SGHNT, YYREEE (reference sequence). The junction had 10 bases not matched to a gene; V was cut back by 7 bases and J by 4 bases. The CDR3 reads CASGRRGAEYEQYF. The CDR3, as DNA: TGTGCCAGCGGCCGGCGGGGGGCCGAGTACGAGCAGTACTTC.

V is TRBV5-6 and J is TRBJ2-7; no clear D gene. Germline V lookup: CDR1 SGHDT, CDR2 YYEEEE. The CDR3 is made up of 13 amino acids. With 4 bases removed from V and 6 bases from J, the gap between germline ends came to 14 bases. The CDR3 region has the DNA TGTGCCAGCAGCCATGGACGGCATGGCGAGCAGTACTTC. This encodes CASSHGRHGEQYF. The full variable domain, rest sourced from reference TRBV5-6 and TRBJ2-7, is DAGVTQSPTHLIKTRGQQVTLRCSPKSGHDTVSWYQQALGQGPQFIFQYYEEEERQRGNFPDRFSGHQFPNYSSELNVNALLLGDSALYLCASSHGRHGEQYFGPGTRLTVT.

With respect to this clone: The sample holds other DNA sequences that translate to the same CDR3. The chain joins TRBV28 to TRBJ2-7, with D hard to call. The V gene's germline CDR1 is MDHEN and CDR2 SYDVKM. This CDR3 is built from 11 residues. V lost 6 bases and J 3 bases, leaving 6 bases between the germline ends. CDR3 coding DNA: TGTGCCAGCAGCCCCAACTACGAGCAGTACTTC. The encoded protein is CASSPNYEQYF.

The CDR3 protein is CASSLGGVGEKLFF. CDR3 in DNA: TGTGCCAGCAGTTTGGGGGGGGTAGGTGAAAAACTGTTTTTT. The chain has TRBV28 and TRBJ1-4; TRBD1 might be the D (5 bases). Germline V gives CDR1 MDHEN, CDR2 SYDVKM. The V end was cut by 3 bases, the J end by 7 bases, with 12 bases between. The CDR3 has 14 amino acids.

This clone has a single count. This chain links TRBV15 with TRBJ2-5; TRBD2 is a possible D gene (5 bases). There are 15 residues in the CDR3. V was pared by 0 bases and J by 2 bases, with 10 bases between. Germline V lookup: CDR1 LNHNV, CDR2 YYDKDF (reference sequence). The CDR3 is CATSRDLREQETQYF. In nucleotides, the CDR3 is TGTGCCACCAGCAGAGATTTACGGGAACAAGAGACCCAGTACTTC.

The chain links TRBV27 to TRBJ1-4, with 7 bases lining up with TRBD1. The length of the CDR3 is 16 residues. Germline V CDR1 and CDR2: MNHEY, SMNVEV (reference sequence). J lost 2 bases, V lost 5 bases, and 8 bases had no gene match. As DNA, the CDR3 is TGTGCCAGCAGTAGCAAACAGGGGTCGACTAATGAAAAACTGTTTTTT. Amino acid sequence: CASSSKQGSTNEKLFF.

The V call is TRBV7-8, the J call TRBJ2-7; 11 nucleotides align to TRBD2. V lost 5 bases, J lost 9 bases, and 3 bases stayed unmatched. This CDR3 contains 12 residues. Germline V gene sequence: CDR1 SGHVS, CDR2 FQNEAQ. CDR3 protein: CASSRTSGWQYF. In DNA form, the CDR3 reads TGTGCCAGCAGCAGGACTAGCGGGTGGCAGTACTTC. The full variable domain, completed using reference TRBV7-8 and TRBJ2-7, is GAGVSQSPRYKVAKRGQDVALRCDPISGHVSLFWYQQALGQGPEFLTYFQNEAQLDKSGLPSDRFFAERPEGSVSTLKIQRTQQEDSAVYLCASSRTSGWQYFGPGTRLTVT.